This entry lists 19 T cell receptor beta chains sequenced from one sample in a study of blood T cell repertoires in COVID-19. Libraries were prepared by immunoSEQ multiplex PCR; TCRdb keeps only in-frame clonotypes and omits some of them. The sample includes tens of thousands of clones, around 76% of them seen just once. Input material: peripheral blood. The source of these receptors is a woman older than 75 with acute or convalescent COVID-19.

The chain is built from TRBV9 and TRBJ2-1; TRBD2 matches at 8 bases. Germline CDR1 is SGDLS and CDR2 is YYNGEE. V was clipped by 3 bases and J by 9 bases; unmatched bases: 8. This CDR3 region has 14 residues. The CDR3 loop reads CASSAFGGASEQFF. The DNA of the CDR3 is TGTGCCAGCAGCGCCTTCGGGGGGGCGAGTGAGCAGTTCTTC.

The rearrangement links TRBV19 to TRBJ1-2, with a possible D match to TRBD1 (5 bases). V shed 6 bases and J shed 8 bases, with 13 bases lying between them. Germline V gene data show CDR1 as LNHDA and CDR2 as SQIVND (reference sequence). The CDR3 is 12 residues long. The CDR3 here is CASRQGGGGYTF. The CDR3 coding sequence is TGTGCCAGTAGGCAGGGTGGCGGAGGCTACACCTTC.

The genes are TRBV5-1 and TRBJ2-5; D is unresolved. This CDR3 has 15 residues. Per germline, CDR1 SGHRS and CDR2 YFSETQ. V was trimmed by 0 bases and J by 0 bases, leaving 9 bases between them. The CDR3 here is CASSLGTVYQETQYF. CDR3 DNA sequence: TGCGCCAGCAGCTTGGGAACAGTTTACCAAGAGACCCAGTACTTC.

The chain is built from TRBV11-2 and TRBJ1-2; no clear D gene. Trimming left V 2 bases short and J 2 bases short, with 12 bases between. The CDR3 is 15 residues long. Germline loops: CDR1 SGHAT, CDR2 FQNNGV. In nucleotides, the CDR3 is TGTGCCAGCAGCTTAATCTTCGGAGGGAACTATGGCTACACCTTC. Amino acids: CASSLIFGGNYGYTF.

A note on this clone: The same CDR3 can be traced to other DNA sequences in this sample. For the CDR3, the DNA is TGTGCCAGCTCACCTAAACAGGGGAATGGCTACACCTTC. Translated: CASSPKQGNGYTF. The rearrangement links TRBV18 to TRBJ1-2, with TRBD1 matching over 7 bases. J lost 6 bases, V lost 3 bases, and 4 bases had no gene match. The length of the CDR3 is 13 residues. The germline V gene encodes CDR1 KGHSH and CDR2 LQKENI.

The V gene is TRBV27, the J gene TRBJ2-1; 8 bases are shared with TRBD1. The germline V gene encodes CDR1 MNHEY and CDR2 SMNVEV (reference sequence). V trimming: 6 bases; J trimming: 4 bases; junction bases outside the gene matches: 11. The CDR3 has 16 amino acids. Here the CDR3 reads CASRLPGQERYNEQFF. CDR3 DNA: TGTGCCAGCAGGCTCCCGGGACAGGAGAGATACAATGAGCAGTTCTTC.

The genes are TRBV5-4 and TRBJ1-2, with TRBD1 matching over 7 bases. The CDR3 loop spans 12 amino acids. With 2 bases clipped from V and 7 bases from J, the junction kept 2 bases outside the gene matches. Germline V gene sequence: CDR1 SGHNT, CDR2 YYREEE (reference sequence). DNA of the CDR3: TGTGCCAGCAGCTTCAGGGGGACTGGCTACACCTTC. Translating it yields CASSFRGTGYTF.

This clone was seen only once. CDR3: CASIAERVGTEAFF. The CDR3 DNA follows: TGTGCCAGCATCGCCGAACGGGTGGGCACTGAAGCTTTCTTT. This chain joins TRBV7-9 and TRBJ1-1; D is unclear. The CDR3 has 14 residues. The germline V gene has CDR1 SEHNR and CDR2 FQNEAQ (reference sequence). The V end was cut by 7 bases, the J end by 4 bases, with 16 bases between.

This chain connects TRBV7-7 to TRBJ2-5, with 7 bases lining up with TRBD2. The CDR3 consists of 13 residues. J was trimmed by 4 bases and V by 5 bases; bases with no gene match: 4. The germline V gene encodes CDR1 SSHAT and CDR2 FNYEAQ (reference sequence). The CDR3 loop is CASSAGELETQYF. The DNA for the CDR3 is TGTGCCAGCAGCGCGGGGGAGCTAGAGACCCAGTACTTC.

J is TRBJ1-2 and V is TRBV28; a weak D match, TRBD1 (5 bases). Germline V lookup: CDR1 MDHEN, CDR2 SYDVKM. V dropped 5 bases and J dropped 4 bases, with 17 bases sitting between them. There are 15 residues in the CDR3. The CDR3 sequence is CASSPSGSLAYGYTF. CDR3 sequence (DNA): TGTGCCAGCAGTCCCTCAGGGTCTCTGGCCTATGGCTACACCTTC.

The chain has TRBV6-2 or TRBV6-3 and TRBJ2-1, with 8 bases that match TRBD1. Per germline, CDR1 MNHEY and CDR2 SVGEGT. V gave up 5 bases and J gave up 11 bases; unmatched junction bases: 11. CDR3 length: 14 amino acids. The DNA for the CDR3 is TGTGCCAGCAGTGAGGACAGGGCTTTGTTACAGCAGTTCTTC. It codes for CASSEDRALLQQFF.

The V gene is TRBV19, the J gene TRBJ1-2; TRBD1 might be the D (5 bases). The V end was cut by 10 bases, the J end by 4 bases, with 22 bases between. CDR1 and CDR2 (germline): LNHDA, SQIVND (reference sequence). The length of the CDR3 is 15 residues. The CDR3 protein is CATAGGGVGIYGYTF. CDR3 bases: TGTGCCACCGCGGGGGGAGGGGTGGGGATCTATGGCTACACCTTC. The variable domain in full, completed from reference TRBV19 and TRBJ1-2, reads DGGITQSPKYLFRKEGQNVTLSCEQNLNHDAMYWYRQDPGQGLRLIYYSQIVNDFQKGDIAEGYSVSREKKESFPLTVTSAQKNPTAFYLCATAGGGVGIYGYTFGSGTRLTVV.

The V call is TRBV7-2, the J call TRBJ2-7; TRBD2 might be the D (6 bases). Germline V gene lookup returns CDR1 SGHTA and CDR2 FQGNSA. V shed 4 bases and J shed 7 bases, with 17 bases lying between them. The CDR3 sequence is 14 residues long. CDR3 DNA: TGTGCCAGCAGCTATCGGAGGGGCACGGGTGAGCAGTACTTC. This codes for CASSYRRGTGEQYF.

The chain couples TRBV2 to TRBJ1-4; 8 nucleotides align to TRBD1. The CDR3 is 14 residues long. The V segment lost 5 bases and the J segment 3 bases; nucleotides outside the gene matches: 2. In germline, CDR1 is SNHLY, CDR2 FYNNEI. This CDR3 is CASSRDRPNEKLFF. DNA of the CDR3: TGTGCCAGCAGTCGGGACAGGCCTAATGAAAAACTGTTTTTT.

In its sample, this clone was seen once. J is TRBJ2-5 and V is TRBV3-1 (or the pseudogene TRBV3-2), with TRBD2 matching over 7 bases. The J segment lost 3 bases and the V segment lost 1 base, leaving 8 bases of the junction unmatched. There are 16 residues in the CDR3. Per the germline V gene, CDR1 is LGHDT and CDR2 is YNNKEL (reference sequence). CDR3 amino acids: CASSQGLGRGKETQYF. CDR3 sequence (DNA): TGTGCCAGCAGCCAAGGACTAGGGCGGGGGAAAGAGACCCAGTACTTC.

The V gene is TRBV15, the J gene TRBJ2-7, with a possible D match to TRBD1 (6 bases). The CDR3 has 15 amino acids. V lost 4 bases to trimming and J lost 0 bases, with 13 bases between them. Germline CDR1 is LNHNV and CDR2 is YYDKDF (reference sequence). CDR3 region: CATSKGGVISYEQYF. The CDR3 nucleotides are TGTGCCACCAGCAAAGGGGGAGTGATCTCCTACGAGCAGTACTTC.

J is TRBJ1-6 and V is TRBV6-1; the match to TRBD1 covers 9 bases. Germline CDR1 and CDR2: MNHNS and SASEGT. The junction had 10 bases not matched to a gene; V was cut back by 4 bases and J by 9 bases. This CDR3 spans 16 amino acids. DNA for the CDR3: TGTGCCAGCAGTGCGACCGGGACAGGGTACGGTTCACCCCTCCACTTT. Translating gives CASSATGTGYGSPLHF.

The chain links TRBV6-2 or TRBV6-3 to TRBJ2-2; D remains unclear. Germline V gene lookup returns CDR1 MNHEY and CDR2 SVGEGT. The CDR3 runs 13 residues. Deletions cut 1 base from V and 6 bases from J, with 6 bases between. This CDR3 reads CASSYWASGELFF. CDR3 in DNA: TGTGCCAGCAGTTACTGGGCCTCCGGGGAGCTGTTTTTT.

The chain has TRBV6-1 and TRBJ2-1; 11 bases map to TRBD2. CDR1 MNHNS and CDR2 SASEGT come from the germline V gene. The ends lost 2 bases at V and 9 bases at J; junction bases unmatched: 9. The CDR3 runs to 16 residues. CDR3 DNA: TGTGCCAGCAGTGAAAGTGGGTTTCTAGCGGGAGGTGAGCAGTTCTTC. The encoded protein is CASSESGFLAGGEQFF.